The present entry profiles one TCR beta chain with its context. From germline, CDR1 is GTSNPN and CDR2 SVGIG (reference sequence). The CDR3 is 13 residues long. V lost 0 bases, J lost 7 bases, and 12 bases lay in between. This record belongs to a study of blood T cells in healthy people across ages. It was with a sample-barcoded 5' primer and a J-beta primer mix that a second PCR of about 6 to 11 cycles was run. Using its own MiXCR run on the 5' RACE reads, TCRdb lists one record per CDR3 protein. The repertoire consists of about 1.5 million distinct CDR3 sequences, with 40% to 45% occurring once and the leading ten covering over 3.5%.

What was sequenced was blood. The chain combines TRBV30 with TRBJ1-2; D is ambiguous. This receptor was obtained from a woman aged 18-29 years in good health. CDR3 sequence (DNA): TGTGCCTGGAGTGTAGGGTGGATTGGTGGCTACACCTTC. Residues: CAWSVGWIGGYTF. The entire variable domain, with the rest obtained from reference TRBV30 and TRBJ1-2, is as follows: SQTIHQWPATLVQPVGSPLSLECTVEGTSNPNLYWYRQAAGRGLQLLFYSVGIGQISSEVPQNLSASRPQDRQFILSSKKLLLSDSGFYLCAWSVGWIGGYTFGSGTRLTVV.